Only a few counts were recorded for the clone carrying this TCR beta chain. Together with a sample-barcoded 5' primer, a J-beta primer mix was included in a second PCR lasting about 7 to 11 cycles. MiXCR, run by TCRdb on the 5' RACE reads, gives a single entry per CDR3 protein. The sample comprises 1.5 million to 2 million distinct CDR3 sequences, about 49% of which are singletons, and around 2.1% rests with the top ten. Sample donors were healthy Caucasian individuals that came from Russia, aged about 6 to 95. The data were obtained in a study of blood T cells in healthy people across ages. At the level of the study: Researchers report that template switching captured about one barcoded beta molecule per two T cells.

CDR1 is LGHNA, CDR2 YSLEER, per germline. V was clipped by 4 bases and J by 1 base; unmatched bases: 6. The CDR3 is 17 residues long. Input material: blood. This receptor was identified in a middle-aged woman in good health. V gene TRBV4-3 combines with J gene TRBJ2-3; 12 nucleotides match TRBD2. The CDR3 DNA is TGCGCCAGCAGCCCCCAGTGGACTAGCGGGGGCACAGATACGCAGTATTTT. This translates into CASSPQWTSGGTDTQYF.